The 4 T cell receptor beta chains listed next were all sequenced from one sample in a study of post-analysis software for immune sequencing data. General study points: When patients were compared with controls, four or five TRBV segments were more frequent, TRBV5-6, TRBV5-1 and TRBV20-1 among them.

Unique molecular identifiers were carried by the TCR beta cDNA libraries. TCRdb reprocessed the PCR reads via MiXCR and lists one record per CDR3 protein. The sample shows about 820,000 distinct CDR3 sequences, about 50% of them seen only once. These receptors' targets are unknown. The specimen was blood. Source of these receptors: a girl under 18 with multiple sclerosis.

The genes are TRBV7-9 and TRBJ2-1, with 13 bases that match TRBD2. V lost 4 bases, J lost 6 bases, and 3 bases stayed unmatched. The germline V gene encodes CDR1 SEHNR and CDR2 FQNEAQ (reference sequence). The CDR3 is 15 amino acids. The CDR3 nucleotides read TGTGCCAGCAGCTCCTGGACTAGCGGGAGCAATGAGCAGTTCTTC. This encodes CASSSWTSGSNEQFF.

In this sample, this clonotype turned up once. The V gene is TRBV12-3 or TRBV12-4, the J gene TRBJ1-5; TRBD1 matches 9 bases. CDR3 length: 15 residues. J was trimmed by 4 bases and V by 7 bases; bases with no gene match: 8. The CDR3 spells CASISGTGRNQPQHF. CDR3 DNA: TGTGCCAGCATCTCCGGGACAGGGAGGAATCAGCCCCAGCATTTT.

V gene TRBV15 combines with J gene TRBJ1-2; D call uncertain. This CDR3 is built from 12 residues. V lost 8 bases, J lost 7 bases, and 14 bases lay in between. Germline assignment: CDR1 LNHNV and CDR2 YYDKDF (reference sequence). CDR3 amino acids: CATSRTSSGYTF. CDR3 sequence (DNA): TGTGCCACCTCTCGGACCTCCTCTGGCTACACCTTC.

This clonotype was observed a handful of times. V usage is TRBV20-1 and J usage is TRBJ2-7; TRBD1 matches 9 bases. This CDR3 contains 14 residues. J gave up 0 bases and V 6 bases, and 6 bases lay outside the gene matches. The germline V gene has CDR1 DFQATT and CDR2 SNEGSKA (reference sequence). The CDR3 DNA reads as TGCAGTGCAGGACAGGGGAGCCCCTCCTACGAGCAGTACTTC. It specifies CSAGQGSPSYEQYF.